The clone carrying this T cell receptor beta chain was seen only once. The authors' processing: Counts of nucleated cells, estimated from reference gene primer amplification, were obtained. Assay: immunoSEQ multiplex PCR; the TCRdb copy retains only in-frame clones and omits some. V, J and clone size are taken as reported in that table, and D and trimming were inferred from the DNA itself. The table includes about 200,000 clones, around 84% detected once. The data derive from a study of blood T cell repertoires in COVID-19. About the study: Some COVID-19 samples were acute and others convalescent; all came from the United States, Italy and Spain. T cells, B-cell-depleted T cells, or PBMCs provided the cDNA or gDNA that served as material.

Germline V CDR1 and CDR2: MNHEY, SMNVEV (reference sequence). The V segment lost 3 bases and the J segment 4 bases; nucleotides outside the gene matches: 2. The CDR3 length is 13 residues. The receptor comes from a human donor in a cohort sampled during active COVID-19. The V and J genes are TRBV27 and TRBJ1-2; the match to TRBD1 covers 7 bases. Sequenced input: peripheral blood. The CDR3: CASSFGQAYGYTF. Here the CDR3 DNA reads TGTGCCAGCAGTTTTGGACAGGCCTATGGCTACACCTTC.